This T cell receptor (beta chain) was recorded in a study of control samples from healthy donors and cancer patients. Clones were sequenced by immunoSEQ multiplex PCR, and TCRdb holds only the in-frame ones, with some missing. This sample yields about 63,000 clones, of which about 82% are seen a single time; about 5% belongs to the top ten. The CDR3 sequence is 17 residues long. CDR1 MDHEN and CDR2 SYDVKM come from the germline V gene. V lost 5 bases and J lost 1, with 20 bases in between. The receptor was derived from a man aged 40-50 years in good health. The sample comprised blood. This sequence joins TRBV28 and TRBJ1-1; D remains ambiguous. This CDR3 is CASSQPGPLLKNTEAFF. In DNA, the CDR3 is TGTGCCAGCAGTCAACCGGGCCCGCTGCTCAAGAACACTGAAGCTTTCTTT.